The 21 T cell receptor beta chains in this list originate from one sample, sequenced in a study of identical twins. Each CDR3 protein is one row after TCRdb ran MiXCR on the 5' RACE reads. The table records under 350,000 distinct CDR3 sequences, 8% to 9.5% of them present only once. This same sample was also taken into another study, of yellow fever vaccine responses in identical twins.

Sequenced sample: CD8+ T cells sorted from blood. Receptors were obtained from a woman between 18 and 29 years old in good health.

The CDR3 DNA reads TGTGCCAGCAAAGCCGGGACAGGTTACGGGGCCAACGTCCTGACTTTC. Encoded protein: CASKAGTGYGANVLTF. The chain has TRBV27 and TRBJ2-6; TRBD1 matches at 8 bases. Germline V lookup: CDR1 MNHEY, CDR2 SMNVEV (reference sequence). The junction had 9 bases not matched to a gene; V was cut back by 7 bases and J by 4 bases. The CDR3 sequence is 16 residues long.

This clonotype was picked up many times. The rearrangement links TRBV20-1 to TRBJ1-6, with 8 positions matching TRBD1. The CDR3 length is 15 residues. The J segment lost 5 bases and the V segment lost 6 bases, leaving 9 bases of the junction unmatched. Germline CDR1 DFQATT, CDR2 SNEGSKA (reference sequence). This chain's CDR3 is CSANPPGQDNSPLHF. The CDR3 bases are TGCAGTGCCAACCCTCCGGGACAGGATAATTCACCCCTCCACTTT.

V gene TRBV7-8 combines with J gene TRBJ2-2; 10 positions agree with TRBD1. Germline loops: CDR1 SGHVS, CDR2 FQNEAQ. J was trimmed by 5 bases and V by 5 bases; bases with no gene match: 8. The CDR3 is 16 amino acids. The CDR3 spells CASSTRQGAETGELFF. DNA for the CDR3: TGTGCCAGCAGCACACGACAGGGGGCTGAGACCGGGGAGCTGTTTTTT.

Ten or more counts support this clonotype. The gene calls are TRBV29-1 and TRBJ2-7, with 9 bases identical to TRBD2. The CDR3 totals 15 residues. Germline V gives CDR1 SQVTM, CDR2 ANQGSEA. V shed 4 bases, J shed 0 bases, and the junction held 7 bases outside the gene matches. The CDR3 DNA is TGCAGCGTTGGTGCCCTTAGCGGGAGCTCCTACGAGCAGTACTTC. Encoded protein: CSVGALSGSSYEQYF.

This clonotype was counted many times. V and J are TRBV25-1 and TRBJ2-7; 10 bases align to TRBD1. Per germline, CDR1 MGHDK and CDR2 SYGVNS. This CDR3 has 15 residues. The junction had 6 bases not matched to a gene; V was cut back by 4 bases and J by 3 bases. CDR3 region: CASSADRGLHYEQYF. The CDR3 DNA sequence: TGTGCCAGCAGTGCCGACAGGGGGCTACACTACGAGCAGTACTTC.

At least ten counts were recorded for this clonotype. Here the CDR3 DNA reads TGTGCCAGCAGCTTAGTAAACCGGGACAGGGTCGTTTACGAGCAGTACTTC. Its protein product is CASSLVNRDRVVYEQYF. The chain uses TRBV5-6 and TRBJ2-7, with 9 bases fitting TRBD1. J gave up 4 bases and V 2 bases, and 13 bases lay outside the gene matches. This CDR3 contains 17 residues. The germline gives CDR1 SGHDT, CDR2 YYEEEE. The full variable domain, its missing parts supplied by reference TRBV5-6 and TRBJ2-7, is DAGVTQSPTHLIKTRGQQVTLRCSPKSGHDTVSWYQQALGQGPQFIFQYYEEEERQRGNFPDRFSGHQFPNYSSELNVNALLLGDSALYLCASSLVNRDRVVYEQYFGPGTRLTVT.

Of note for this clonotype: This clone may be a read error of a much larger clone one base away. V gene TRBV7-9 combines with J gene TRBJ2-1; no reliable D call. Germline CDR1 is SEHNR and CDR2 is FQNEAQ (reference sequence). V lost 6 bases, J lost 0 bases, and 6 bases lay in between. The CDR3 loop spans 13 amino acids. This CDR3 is CASRPSSYNEQFF. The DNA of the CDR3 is TGTGCCAGCAGGCCGAGCTCCTACAATGAGCAGTTCTTC.

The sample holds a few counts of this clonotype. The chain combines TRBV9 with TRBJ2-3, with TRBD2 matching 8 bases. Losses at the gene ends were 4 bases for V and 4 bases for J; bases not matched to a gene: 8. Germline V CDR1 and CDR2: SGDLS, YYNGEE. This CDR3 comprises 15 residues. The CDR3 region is CASSPSGSGPDTQYF. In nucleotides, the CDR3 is TGTGCCAGCAGCCCGAGCGGGAGTGGTCCAGATACGCAGTATTTT.

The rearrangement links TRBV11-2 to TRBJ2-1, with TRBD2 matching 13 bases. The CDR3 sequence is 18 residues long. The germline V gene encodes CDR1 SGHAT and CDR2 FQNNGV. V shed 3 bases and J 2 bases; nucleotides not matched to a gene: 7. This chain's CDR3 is CASSFVGTSGIAYNEQFF. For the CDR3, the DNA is TGTGCCAGCAGCTTCGTGGGGACTAGCGGGATTGCCTACAATGAGCAGTTCTTC.

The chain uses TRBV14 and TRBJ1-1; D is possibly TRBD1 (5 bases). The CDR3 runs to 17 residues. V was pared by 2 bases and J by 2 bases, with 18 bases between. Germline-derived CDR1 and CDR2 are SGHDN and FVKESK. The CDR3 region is CASSQRDRGKANTEAFF. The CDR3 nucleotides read TGTGCCAGCAGCCAACGGGACCGCGGGAAGGCAAACACTGAAGCTTTCTTT.

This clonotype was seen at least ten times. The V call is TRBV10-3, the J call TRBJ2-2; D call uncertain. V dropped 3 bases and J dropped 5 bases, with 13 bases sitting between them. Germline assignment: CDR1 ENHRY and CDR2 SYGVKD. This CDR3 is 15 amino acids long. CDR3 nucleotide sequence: TGTGCCATCAGTGATATGACAACTGGAACCGGGGAGCTGTTTTTT. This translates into CAISDMTTGTGELFF.

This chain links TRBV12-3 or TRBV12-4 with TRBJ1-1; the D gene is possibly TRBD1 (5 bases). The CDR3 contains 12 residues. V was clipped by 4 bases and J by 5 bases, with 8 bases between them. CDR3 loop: CASSWRGTEAFF. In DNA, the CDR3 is TGTGCCAGCAGTTGGCGGGGGACTGAAGCTTTCTTT.

In DNA, the CDR3 is TGTGCCACCAGAGGCGGGGGTTTCGACAATGAGCAGTTCTTC. Its protein product is CATRGGGFDNEQFF. The V call is TRBV15, the J call TRBJ2-1; 7 positions agree with TRBD2. The germline gives CDR1 LNHNV, CDR2 YYDKDF (reference sequence). This CDR3 contains 14 residues. The trim removed 6 bases at V and 5 bases at J, leaving 7 bases unmatched.

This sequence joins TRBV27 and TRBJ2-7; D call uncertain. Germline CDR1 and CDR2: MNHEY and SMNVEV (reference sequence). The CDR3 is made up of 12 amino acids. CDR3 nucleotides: TGTGGGACCGGGCCCTCCAACTACGAGCAGTACTTC. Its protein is CGTGPSNYEQYF.

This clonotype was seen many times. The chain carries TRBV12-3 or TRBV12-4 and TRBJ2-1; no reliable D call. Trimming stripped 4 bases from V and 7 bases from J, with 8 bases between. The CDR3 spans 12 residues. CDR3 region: CASSWVGNEQFF. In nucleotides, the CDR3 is TGTGCCAGCAGTTGGGTCGGGAATGAGCAGTTCTTC.

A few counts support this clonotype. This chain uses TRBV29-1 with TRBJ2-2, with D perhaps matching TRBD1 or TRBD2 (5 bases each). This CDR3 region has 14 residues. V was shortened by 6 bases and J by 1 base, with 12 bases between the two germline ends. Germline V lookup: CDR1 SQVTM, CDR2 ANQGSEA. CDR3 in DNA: TGCAGCGTCATGAGGGGCGGGAACACCGGGGAGCTGTTTTTT. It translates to CSVMRGGNTGELFF.

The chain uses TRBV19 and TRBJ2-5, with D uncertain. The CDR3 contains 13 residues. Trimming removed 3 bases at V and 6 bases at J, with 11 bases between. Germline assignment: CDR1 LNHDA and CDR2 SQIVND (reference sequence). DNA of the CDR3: TGTGCCAGTAGTATCAATTTTCTCAAGACCCAGTACTTC. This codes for CASSINFLKTQYF.

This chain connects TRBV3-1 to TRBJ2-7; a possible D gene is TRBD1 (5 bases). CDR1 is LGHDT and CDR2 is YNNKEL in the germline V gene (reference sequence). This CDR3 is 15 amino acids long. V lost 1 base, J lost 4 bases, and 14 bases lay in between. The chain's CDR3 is CASSQVGQGEYEQYF. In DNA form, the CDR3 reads TGTGCCAGCAGCCAAGTGGGCCAGGGCGAATACGAGCAGTACTTC.

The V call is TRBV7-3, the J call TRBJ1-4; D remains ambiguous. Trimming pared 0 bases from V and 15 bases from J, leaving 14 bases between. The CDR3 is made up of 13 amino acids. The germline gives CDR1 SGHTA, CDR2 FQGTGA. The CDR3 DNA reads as TGTGCCAGCAGCTTAACCCCGGGATCTCCGGTGTTTTTT. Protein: CASSLTPGSPVFF.

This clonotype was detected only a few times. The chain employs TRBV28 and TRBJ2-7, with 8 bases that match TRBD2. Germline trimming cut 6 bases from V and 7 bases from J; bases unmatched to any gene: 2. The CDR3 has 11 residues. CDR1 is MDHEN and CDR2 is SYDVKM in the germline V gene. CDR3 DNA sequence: TGTGCCAGCAGCCGACTAGCGGAGCAGTACTTC. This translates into CASSRLAEQYF.

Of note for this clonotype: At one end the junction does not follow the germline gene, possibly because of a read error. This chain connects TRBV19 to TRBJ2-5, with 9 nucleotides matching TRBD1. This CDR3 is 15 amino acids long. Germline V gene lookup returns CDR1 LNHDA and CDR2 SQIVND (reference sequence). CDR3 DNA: TGTGCCAGTAGTCCCCGGGACAGGGACCACGAGACCCAGTACTTC. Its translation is CASSPRDRDHETQYF.